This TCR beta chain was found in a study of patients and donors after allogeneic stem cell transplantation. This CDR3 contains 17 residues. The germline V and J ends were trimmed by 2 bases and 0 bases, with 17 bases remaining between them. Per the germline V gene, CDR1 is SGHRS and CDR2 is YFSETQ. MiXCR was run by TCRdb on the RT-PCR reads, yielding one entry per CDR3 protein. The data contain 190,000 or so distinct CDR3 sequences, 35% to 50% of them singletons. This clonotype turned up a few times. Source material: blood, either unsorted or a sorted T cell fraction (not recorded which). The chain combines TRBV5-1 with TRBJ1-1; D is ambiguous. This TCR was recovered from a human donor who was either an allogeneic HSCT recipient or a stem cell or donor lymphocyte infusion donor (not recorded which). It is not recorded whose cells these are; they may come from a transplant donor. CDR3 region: CASSLLPDGGMNTEAFF. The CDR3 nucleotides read TGCGCCAGCAGCTTACTCCCGGACGGTGGGATGAACACTGAAGCTTTCTTT.